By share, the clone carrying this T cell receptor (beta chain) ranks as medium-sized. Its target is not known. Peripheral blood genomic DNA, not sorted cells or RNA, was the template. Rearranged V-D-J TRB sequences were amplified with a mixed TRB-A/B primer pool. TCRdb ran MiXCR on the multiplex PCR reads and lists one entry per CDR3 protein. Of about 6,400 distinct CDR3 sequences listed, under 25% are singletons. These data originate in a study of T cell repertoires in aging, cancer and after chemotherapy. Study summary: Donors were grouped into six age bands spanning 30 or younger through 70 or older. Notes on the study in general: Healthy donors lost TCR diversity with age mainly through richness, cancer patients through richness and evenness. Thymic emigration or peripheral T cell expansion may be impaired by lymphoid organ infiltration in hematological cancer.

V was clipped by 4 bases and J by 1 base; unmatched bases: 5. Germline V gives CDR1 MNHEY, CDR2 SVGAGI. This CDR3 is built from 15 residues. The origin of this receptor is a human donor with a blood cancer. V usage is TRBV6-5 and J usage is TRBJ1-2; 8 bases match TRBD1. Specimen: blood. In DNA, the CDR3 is TGTGCCAGCAGTTCCACAGGGGGTCATAACTATGGCTACACCTTC. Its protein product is CASSSTGGHNYGYTF.